Detailed here is one T cell receptor (beta chain). Its target is unknown. CDR1 is MNHEY, CDR2 SMNVEV, per germline (reference sequence). The CDR3 is 14 residues long. Germline trimming cut 0 bases from V and 5 bases from J; bases unmatched to any gene: 3. Unique molecular identifiers had been added to the TCR beta cDNA libraries. T cells numbering about 0.85 to 10 million yielded 500,000 to 550,000 cDNA molecules. TCRdb reprocessed the PCR reads via MiXCR and lists one record per CDR3 protein. Among hundreds of thousands of distinct CDR3 sequences listed, less than 40% were seen once. These data are taken from a study of post-analysis software for immune sequencing data. As for the study in general: Relapsing-remitting, secondary progressive and progressive-relapsing multiple sclerosis courses were included. Study conclusions and caveats: Samples made in the same batch grouped tightly together by F measure. Those with multiple sclerosis, the patient group, showed significantly lower normalized Chao1 diversity than controls. TRBV5-6, TRBV5-1 and TRBV20-1 belonged to a set of roughly 5 TRBV segments that were more frequent in patients than controls.

The TCR sequence derives from a girl aged 5 to 17 with multiple sclerosis. The V and J genes are TRBV27 and TRBJ2-5, with 7 positions matching TRBD2. The sample was blood. The CDR3 nucleotides are TGTGCCAGCAGTTTATCCCAGACTAGCGAGACCCAGTACTTC. Translation gives CASSLSQTSETQYF.